This T cell receptor beta chain was profiled in a study of metastatic and nonmetastatic thyroid tumors. Looking at the study overall: Repertoire data that came from the blood and tumor or nodule tissue of malignant and benign thyroid patients were compared.

Nobody among the patients had been given any treatment before thyroid surgery. Study findings and constraints: Versus benign nodules, malignant thyroid tumors reportedly had significantly higher TCR beta diversity, in blood and tumor.

The germline gives CDR1 DFQATT, CDR2 SNEGSKA (reference sequence). V dropped 6 bases and J dropped 0 bases, with 20 bases sitting between them. This CDR3 comprises 16 residues. This clone was seen ten or more times. The antigen remains unidentified. Per the authors' pipeline: A classifier for distant metastasis in papillary thyroid cancer was constructed using CDR3 differences observed across clinicopathological groups. TCRdb used MiXCR to call clones anew from the PCR reads. These V and J calls rely on TCRdb rather than the paper's analysis. Found here are more than 70,000 clones, roughly 8.6% of them singletons; the top ten hold around 8.5%.

The clonotype originates from a female donor with papillary thyroid cancer or a benign thyroid nodule (not recorded which). Some clones in this sample may be carry-over from other donors' samples. The sample consisted of blood. The rearrangement uses TRBV20-1 and TRBJ1-2; D might be TRBD1 (5 bases). The chain's CDR3 is CSATLGTASANYGYTF. The CDR3 region has the DNA TGCAGTGCAACCCTCGGGACTGCCTCAGCTAACTATGGCTACACCTTC.